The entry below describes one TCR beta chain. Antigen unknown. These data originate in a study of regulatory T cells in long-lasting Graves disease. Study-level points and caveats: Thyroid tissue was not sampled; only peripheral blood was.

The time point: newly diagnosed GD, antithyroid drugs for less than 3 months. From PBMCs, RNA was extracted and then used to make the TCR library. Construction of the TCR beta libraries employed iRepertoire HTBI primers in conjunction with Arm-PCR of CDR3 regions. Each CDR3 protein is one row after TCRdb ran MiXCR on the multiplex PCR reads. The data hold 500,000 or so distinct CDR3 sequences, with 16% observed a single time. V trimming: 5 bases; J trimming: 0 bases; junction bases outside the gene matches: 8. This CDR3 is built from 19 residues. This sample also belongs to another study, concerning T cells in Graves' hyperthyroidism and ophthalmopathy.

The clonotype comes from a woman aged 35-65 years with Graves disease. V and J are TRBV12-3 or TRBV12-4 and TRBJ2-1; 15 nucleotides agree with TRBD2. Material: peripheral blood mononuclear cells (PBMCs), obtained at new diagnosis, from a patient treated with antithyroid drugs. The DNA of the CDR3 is TGTGCCAGCAGTAACCCGGGACTAGCGGGGGGTAGCTCCTACAATGAGCAGTTCTTC. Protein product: CASSNPGLAGGSSYNEQFF.